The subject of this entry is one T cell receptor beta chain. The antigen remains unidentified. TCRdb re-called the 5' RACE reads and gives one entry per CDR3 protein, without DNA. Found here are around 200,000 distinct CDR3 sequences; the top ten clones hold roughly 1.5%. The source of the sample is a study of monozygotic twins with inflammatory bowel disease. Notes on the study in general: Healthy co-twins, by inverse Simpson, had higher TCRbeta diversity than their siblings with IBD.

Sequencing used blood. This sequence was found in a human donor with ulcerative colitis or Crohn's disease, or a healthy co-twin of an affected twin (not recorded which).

The CDR3 protein is CASSPGQGWAEAFF. The V and J genes are TRBV12-3 or TRBV12-4 and TRBJ1-1; TCRdb designates TRBD1, a call that cannot be tested without DNA. The length of the CDR3 is 14 residues.